This T cell receptor beta chain was captured in a study of T cell changes during pregnancy in multiple sclerosis. Clones were sequenced by immunoSEQ multiplex PCR, and TCRdb holds only the in-frame ones, with some missing. The table lists around 130,000 clones, around 97% of them singletons. With 0 bases removed from V and 9 bases from J, the gap between germline ends came to 21 bases. The CDR3 has 17 amino acids. The germline CDR1 and CDR2 sequences are MNHEY and SMNVEV (reference sequence). This clonotype was obtained from a female donor with multiple sclerosis, enrolled in a pregnancy study. This chain uses TRBV27 with TRBJ1-5; D is possibly TRBD1 (6 bases). The sequencing here drew on peripheral blood, taken after pregnancy. CDR3 sequence reads: CASSLSVGDKAQVPQHF. Here the CDR3 DNA reads TGTGCCAGCAGTTTATCGGTAGGGGACAAGGCCCAGGTGCCCCAGCATTTT.